Detailed here is one TCR beta chain. Its matching antigen is unknown. Three nested ARM-PCR rounds with V-beta and C-beta primers built TCRB libraries. TCRB cDNA was made from around 450 ng total RNA. Unique molecular identifiers were not described for the libraries. Each CDR3 protein is one row after TCRdb ran MiXCR on the multiplex PCR reads. The table has approximately 9,600 distinct CDR3 sequences, just over 65% seen once; the top ten hold roughly 56%. The sample comes from a study of tumor-infiltrating lymphocytes in glioblastoma multiforme. Notes on the study in general: Unequal TCR RNA per T cell might skew measured clone sizes. Just one glioblastoma patient contributed to the TCR-mutation comparison.

Germline-derived CDR1 and CDR2 are SGHAT and FQDESV (reference sequence). This CDR3 spans 14 amino acids. V lost 2 bases to trimming and J lost 6 bases, with 11 bases between them. Sequenced sample: brain tumor tissue. The chain has TRBV11-1 and TRBJ2-1, with D possibly being TRBD1 (5 bases). This receptor was identified in a male donor with glioblastoma. The CDR3 sequence is CASSLSMGLNEQFF. The CDR3 nucleotides are TGTGCCAGCAGCTTATCAATGGGGCTCAATGAGCAGTTCTTC.